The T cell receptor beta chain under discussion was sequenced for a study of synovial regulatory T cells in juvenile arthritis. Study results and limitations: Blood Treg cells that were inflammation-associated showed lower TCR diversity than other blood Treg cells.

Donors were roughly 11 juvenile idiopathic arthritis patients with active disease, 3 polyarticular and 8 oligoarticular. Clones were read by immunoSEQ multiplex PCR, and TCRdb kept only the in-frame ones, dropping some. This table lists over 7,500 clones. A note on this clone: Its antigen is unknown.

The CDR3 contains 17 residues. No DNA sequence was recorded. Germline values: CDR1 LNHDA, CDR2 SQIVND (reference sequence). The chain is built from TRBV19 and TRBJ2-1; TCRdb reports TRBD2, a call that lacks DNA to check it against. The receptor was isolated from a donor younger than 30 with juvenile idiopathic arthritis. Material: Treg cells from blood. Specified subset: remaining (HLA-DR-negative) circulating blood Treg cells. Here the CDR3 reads CASSHSGRAPSYNEQFF.